This T cell receptor (beta chain) stems from a study of T-cell memory formation after mild COVID-19. Background on the study: The study found TCR clusters largely donor specific. Findings and caveats of the study: Some clones that responded were present in memory (sampled pre-infection), which suggests cross-reactive memory joined.

In the case of this clonotype: Its antigen is undetermined.

UMIs and sample barcodes were carried by the TCR alpha and TCR beta cDNA libraries that 5'RACE produced using constant-segment primers. TCRdb re-called the 5' RACE reads through MiXCR, storing one row per CDR3 protein. The data contain roughly 550,000 distinct CDR3 sequences, roughly 21% of them singletons. The CDR3 loop spans 17 amino acids. Germline V gene sequence: CDR1 MNHNY, CDR2 SVGAGI (reference sequence). V was pared by 4 bases and J by 1 base, with 7 bases of the junction left unmatched. Sequenced: PBMCs or a T cell subset sorted from them (not recorded which). This receptor was obtained from an adult woman who had mild COVID-19 (a few samples of this study predate the infection). Cell type and time point are not known. This chain uses TRBV6-6 with TRBJ2-7; 13 nucleotides line up with TRBD2. Here the CDR3 reads CASSSGLAGVTSYEQYF. CDR3 DNA: TGTGCCAGCAGTTCAGGACTAGCGGGAGTCACGTCCTACGAGCAGTACTTC.